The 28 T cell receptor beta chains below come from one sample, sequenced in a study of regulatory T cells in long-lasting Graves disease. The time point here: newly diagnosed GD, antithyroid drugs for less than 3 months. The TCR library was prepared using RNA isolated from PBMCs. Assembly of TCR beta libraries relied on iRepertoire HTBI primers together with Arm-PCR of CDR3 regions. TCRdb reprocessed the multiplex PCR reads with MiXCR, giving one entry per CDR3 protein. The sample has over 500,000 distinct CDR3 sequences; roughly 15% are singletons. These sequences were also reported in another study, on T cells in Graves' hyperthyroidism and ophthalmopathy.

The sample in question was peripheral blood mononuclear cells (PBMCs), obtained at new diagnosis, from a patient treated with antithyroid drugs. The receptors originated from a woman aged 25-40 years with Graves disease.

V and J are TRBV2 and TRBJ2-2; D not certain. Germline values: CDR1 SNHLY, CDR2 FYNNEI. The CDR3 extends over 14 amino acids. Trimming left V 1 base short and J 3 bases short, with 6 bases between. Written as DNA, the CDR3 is TGTGCCAGCAGTGAAGACCAATACACCGGGGAGCTGTTTTTT. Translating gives CASSEDQYTGELFF.

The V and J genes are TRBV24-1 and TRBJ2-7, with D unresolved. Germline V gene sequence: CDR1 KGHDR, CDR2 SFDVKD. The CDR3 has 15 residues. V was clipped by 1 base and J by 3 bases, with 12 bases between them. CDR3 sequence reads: CATSDFVQECYEQYF. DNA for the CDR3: TGTGCCACCAGTGATTTCGTTCAGGAGTGCTACGAGCAGTACTTC.

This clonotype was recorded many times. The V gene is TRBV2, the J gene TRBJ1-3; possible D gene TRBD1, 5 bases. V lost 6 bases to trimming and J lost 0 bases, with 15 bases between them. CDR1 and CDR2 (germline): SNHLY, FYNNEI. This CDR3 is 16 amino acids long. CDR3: CASSGGLQYSGNTIYF. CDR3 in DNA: TGTGCCAGCAGCGGGGGACTCCAATACTCTGGAAACACCATATATTTT.

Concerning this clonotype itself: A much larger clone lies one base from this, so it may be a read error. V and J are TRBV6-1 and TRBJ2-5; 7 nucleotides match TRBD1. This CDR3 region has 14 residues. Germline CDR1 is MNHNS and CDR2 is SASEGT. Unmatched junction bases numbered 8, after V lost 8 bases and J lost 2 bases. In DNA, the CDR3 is TGTGCCAGCGGGGAACAGGGGAGACAAGAGACCCAGTACTTC. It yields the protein CASGEQGRQETQYF.

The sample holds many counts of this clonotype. The CDR3 is CSVVQGQQNIQYF. CDR3 bases: TGCAGCGTTGTGCAGGGGCAGCAAAACATTCAGTACTTC. The V and J genes are TRBV29-1 and TRBJ2-4, with a weak D call TRBD1 (6 bases). The CDR3 is 13 residues long. V was clipped by 4 bases and J by 5 bases, with 12 bases between them. Germline CDR1 is SQVTM and CDR2 is ANQGSEA.

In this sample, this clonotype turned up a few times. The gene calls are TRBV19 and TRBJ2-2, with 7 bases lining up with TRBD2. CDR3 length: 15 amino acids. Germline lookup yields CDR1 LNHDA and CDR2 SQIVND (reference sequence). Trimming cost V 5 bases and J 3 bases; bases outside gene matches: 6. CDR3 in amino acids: CASSSSGTYTGELFF. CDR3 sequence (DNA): TGTGCCAGTAGTTCAAGCGGGACTTACACCGGGGAGCTGTTTTTT.

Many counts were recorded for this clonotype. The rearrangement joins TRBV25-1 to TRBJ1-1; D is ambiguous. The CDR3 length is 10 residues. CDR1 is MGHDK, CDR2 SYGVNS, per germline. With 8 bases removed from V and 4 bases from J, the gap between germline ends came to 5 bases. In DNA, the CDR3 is TGTGCCAGCCTAGGCACTGAAGCTTTCTTT. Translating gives CASLGTEAFF.

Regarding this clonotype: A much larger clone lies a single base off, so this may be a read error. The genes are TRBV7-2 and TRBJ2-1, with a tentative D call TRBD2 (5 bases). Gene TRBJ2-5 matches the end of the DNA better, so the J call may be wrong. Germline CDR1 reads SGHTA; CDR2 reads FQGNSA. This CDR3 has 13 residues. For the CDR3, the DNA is TGTGCCAGCAGCTACGGGATCCAAGGGACCCAGTACTTC. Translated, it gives CASSYGIQGTQYF.

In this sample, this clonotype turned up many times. The CDR3 here is CASSPVGQGDVYEQYF. The CDR3 DNA follows: TGTGCCAGCAGTCCCGTAGGGCAGGGAGATGTCTACGAGCAGTACTTC. The genes are TRBV7-9 and TRBJ2-7; D is perhaps TRBD1 or TRBD2 (5 bases each). This CDR3 is 16 amino acids long. Trimming left V 6 bases short and J 3 bases short, with 21 bases between. CDR1 is SEHNR, CDR2 FQNEAQ, per germline (reference sequence).

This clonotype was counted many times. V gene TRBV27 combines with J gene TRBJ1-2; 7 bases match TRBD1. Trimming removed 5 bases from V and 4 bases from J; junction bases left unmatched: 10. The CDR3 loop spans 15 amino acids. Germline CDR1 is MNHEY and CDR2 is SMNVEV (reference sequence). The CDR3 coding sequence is TGTGCCAGCAGTAGGGGTGAGGGGGCCTCCTATGGCTACACCTTC. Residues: CASSRGEGASYGYTF.

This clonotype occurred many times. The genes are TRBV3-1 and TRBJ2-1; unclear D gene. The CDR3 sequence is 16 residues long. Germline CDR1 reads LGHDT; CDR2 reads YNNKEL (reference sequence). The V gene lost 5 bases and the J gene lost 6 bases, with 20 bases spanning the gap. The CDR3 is CASSSPPTKVSNEQFF. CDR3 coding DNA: TGTGCCAGCAGCTCCCCACCGACGAAAGTCTCCAATGAGCAGTTCTTC.

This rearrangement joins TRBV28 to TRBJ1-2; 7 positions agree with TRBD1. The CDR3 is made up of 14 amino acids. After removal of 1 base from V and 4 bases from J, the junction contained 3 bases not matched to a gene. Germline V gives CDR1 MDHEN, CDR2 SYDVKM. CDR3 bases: TGTGCCAGCAGTTTATTCGACAGGGTCTATGGCTACACCTTC. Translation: CASSLFDRVYGYTF.

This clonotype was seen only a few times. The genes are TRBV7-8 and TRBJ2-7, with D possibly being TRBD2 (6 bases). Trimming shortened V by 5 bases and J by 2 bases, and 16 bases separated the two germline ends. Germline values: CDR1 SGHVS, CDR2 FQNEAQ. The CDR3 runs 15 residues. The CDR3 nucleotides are TGTGCCAGCAGCCCCCGTGGAGGGGTGACCTACGAGCAGTACTTC. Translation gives CASSPRGGVTYEQYF.

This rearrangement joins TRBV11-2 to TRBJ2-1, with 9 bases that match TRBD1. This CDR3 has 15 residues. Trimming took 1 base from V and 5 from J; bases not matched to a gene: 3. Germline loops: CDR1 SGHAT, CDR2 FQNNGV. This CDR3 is CASSLGDRAHNEQFF. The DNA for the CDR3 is TGTGCCAGCAGCTTAGGGGACAGGGCCCACAATGAGCAGTTCTTC. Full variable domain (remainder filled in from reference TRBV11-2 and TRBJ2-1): EAGVAQSPRYKIIEKRQSVAFWCNPISGHATLYWYQQILGQGPKLLIQFQNNGVVDDSQLPKDRFSAERLKGVDSTLKIQPAKLEDSAVYLCASSLGDRAHNEQFFGPGTRLTVL.

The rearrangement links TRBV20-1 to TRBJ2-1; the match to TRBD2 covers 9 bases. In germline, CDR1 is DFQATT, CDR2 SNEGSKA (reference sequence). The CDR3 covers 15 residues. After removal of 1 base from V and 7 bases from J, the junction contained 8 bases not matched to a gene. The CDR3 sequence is CSARGPSGIRNEQFF. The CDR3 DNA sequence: TGCAGTGCTAGAGGCCCTAGCGGGATAAGGAATGAGCAGTTCTTC.

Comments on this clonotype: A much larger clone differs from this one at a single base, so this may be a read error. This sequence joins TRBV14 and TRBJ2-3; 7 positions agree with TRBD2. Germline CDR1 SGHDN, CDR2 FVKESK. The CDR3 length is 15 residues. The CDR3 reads CASSQGGRASDSQYF. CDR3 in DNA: TGTGCCAGCAGCCAAGGAGGGAGGGCGTCAGATTCGCAGTATTTT. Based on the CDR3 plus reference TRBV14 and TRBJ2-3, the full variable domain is EAGVTQFPSHSVIEKGQTVTLRCDPISGHDNLYWYRRVMGKEIKFLLHFVKESKQDESGMPNNRFLAERTGGTYSTLKVQPAELEDSGVYFCASSQGGRASDSQYFGPGTRLTVL.

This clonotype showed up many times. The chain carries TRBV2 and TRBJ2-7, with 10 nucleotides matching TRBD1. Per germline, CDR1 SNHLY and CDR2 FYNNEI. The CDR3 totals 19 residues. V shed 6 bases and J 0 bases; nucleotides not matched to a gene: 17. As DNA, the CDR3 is TGTGCCAGCAGCTCCCCCGGGACAGGGGCTTCGTACAGCTCCTACGAGCAGTACTTC. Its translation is CASSSPGTGASYSSYEQYF.

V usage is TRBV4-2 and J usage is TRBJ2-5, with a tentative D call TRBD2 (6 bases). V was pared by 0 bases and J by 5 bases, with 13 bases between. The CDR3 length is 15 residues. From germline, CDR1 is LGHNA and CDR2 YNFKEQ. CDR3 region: CASSQDRSSVETQYF. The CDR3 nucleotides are TGTGCCAGCAGCCAAGATCGGTCTAGCGTGGAGACCCAGTACTTC.

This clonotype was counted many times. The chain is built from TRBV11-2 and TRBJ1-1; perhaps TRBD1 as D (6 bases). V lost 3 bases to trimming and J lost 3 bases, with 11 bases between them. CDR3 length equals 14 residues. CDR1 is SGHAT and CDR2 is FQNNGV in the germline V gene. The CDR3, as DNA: TGTGCCAGCAGCTTGGGGGGCCCTGACACTGAAGCTTTCTTT. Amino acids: CASSLGGPDTEAFF.

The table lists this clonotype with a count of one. CDR3 sequence (DNA): TGTGCCAGCAGTTTATGGCAGGGGACTCTGCCCACAGATACGCAGTATTTT. Amino acid sequence: CASSLWQGTLPTDTQYF. V and J are TRBV27 and TRBJ2-3; D possibly matches TRBD1 or TRBD2 (6 bases each). Germline loops: CDR1 MNHEY, CDR2 SMNVEV (reference sequence). V lost 1 base and J 2 bases, leaving 16 bases between the germline ends. This CDR3 is 17 amino acids long.

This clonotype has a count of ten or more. CDR3 sequence reads: CASMDRGRGETQYF. The CDR3 DNA follows: TGTGCCAGCATGGACAGGGGGCGCGGGGAGACCCAGTACTTC. The genes are TRBV6-1 and TRBJ2-5, with TRBD1 matching 11 bases. CDR3 length: 14 residues. The trim removed 7 bases at V and 5 bases at J, leaving 6 bases unmatched. Germline CDR1 and CDR2: MNHNS and SASEGT.

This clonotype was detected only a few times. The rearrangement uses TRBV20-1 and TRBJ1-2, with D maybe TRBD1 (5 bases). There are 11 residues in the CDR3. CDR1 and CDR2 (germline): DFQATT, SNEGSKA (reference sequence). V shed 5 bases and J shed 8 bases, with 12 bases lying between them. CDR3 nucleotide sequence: TGCAGTGCTCCCCCAGGGAACGGCTACACCTTC. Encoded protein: CSAPPGNGYTF.

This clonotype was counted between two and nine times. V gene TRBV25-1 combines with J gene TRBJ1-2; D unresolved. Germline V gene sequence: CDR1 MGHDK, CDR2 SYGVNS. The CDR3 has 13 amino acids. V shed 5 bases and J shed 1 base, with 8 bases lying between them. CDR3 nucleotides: TGTGCCAGCAGTCCAGAATTTAACTATGGCTACACCTTC. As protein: CASSPEFNYGYTF.

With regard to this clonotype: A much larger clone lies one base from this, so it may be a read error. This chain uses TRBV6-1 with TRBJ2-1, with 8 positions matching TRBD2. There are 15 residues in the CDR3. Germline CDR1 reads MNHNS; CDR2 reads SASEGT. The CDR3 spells CVSSRAGGLVDEQFF. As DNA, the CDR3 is TGTGTCAGCAGCAGGGCTGGGGGACTAGTCGATGAGCAGTTCTTC.

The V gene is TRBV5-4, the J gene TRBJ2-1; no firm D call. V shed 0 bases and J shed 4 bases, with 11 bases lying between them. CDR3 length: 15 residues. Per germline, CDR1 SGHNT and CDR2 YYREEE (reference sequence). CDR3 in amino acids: CASSLGHNIYNEQFF. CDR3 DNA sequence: TGTGCCAGCAGCTTGGGACATAATATATACAATGAGCAGTTCTTC.

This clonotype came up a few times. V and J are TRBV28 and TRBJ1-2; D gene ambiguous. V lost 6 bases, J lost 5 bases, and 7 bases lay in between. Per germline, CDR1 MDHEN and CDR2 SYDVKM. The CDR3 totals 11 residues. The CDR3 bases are TGTGCCAGCAGGCTGGGATATGGCTACACCTTC. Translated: CASRLGYGYTF.

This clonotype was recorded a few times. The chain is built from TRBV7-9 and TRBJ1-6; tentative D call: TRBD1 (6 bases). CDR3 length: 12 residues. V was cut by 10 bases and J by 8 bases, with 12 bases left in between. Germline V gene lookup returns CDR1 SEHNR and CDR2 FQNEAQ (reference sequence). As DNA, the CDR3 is TGTGCCACTGCAGGGGCGGATTCACCCCTCCACTTT. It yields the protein CATAGADSPLHF.

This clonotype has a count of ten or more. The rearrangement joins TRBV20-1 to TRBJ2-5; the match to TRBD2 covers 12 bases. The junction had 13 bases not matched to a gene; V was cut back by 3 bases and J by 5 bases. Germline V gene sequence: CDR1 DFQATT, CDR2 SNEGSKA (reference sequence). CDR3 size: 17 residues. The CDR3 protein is CSARKLAGGTDEETQYF. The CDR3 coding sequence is TGCAGTGCTAGGAAACTAGCGGGAGGAACTGATGAGGAGACCCAGTACTTC.